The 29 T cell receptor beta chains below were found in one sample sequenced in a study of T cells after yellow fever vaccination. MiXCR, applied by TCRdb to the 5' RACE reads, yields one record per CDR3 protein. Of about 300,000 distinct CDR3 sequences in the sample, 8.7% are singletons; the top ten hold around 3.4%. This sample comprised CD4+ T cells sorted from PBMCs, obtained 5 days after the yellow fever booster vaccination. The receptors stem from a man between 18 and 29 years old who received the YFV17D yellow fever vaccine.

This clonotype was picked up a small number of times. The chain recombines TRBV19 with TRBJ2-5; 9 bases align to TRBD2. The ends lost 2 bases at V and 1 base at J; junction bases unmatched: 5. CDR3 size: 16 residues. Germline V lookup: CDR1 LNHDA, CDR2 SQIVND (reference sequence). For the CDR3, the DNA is TGTGCCAGTAGTATAACTAGCGGGCAGGCCCAAGAGACCCAGTACTTC. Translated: CASSITSGQAQETQYF.

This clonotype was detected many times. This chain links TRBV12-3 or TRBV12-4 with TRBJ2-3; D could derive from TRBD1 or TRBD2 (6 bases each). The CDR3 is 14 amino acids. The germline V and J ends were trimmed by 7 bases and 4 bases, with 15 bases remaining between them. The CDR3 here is CASTLGGNADTQYF. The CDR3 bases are TGTGCCAGCACCCTAGGGGGGAACGCAGATACGCAGTATTTT.

This CDR3 reads CASSCRRISYNEQFF. CDR3 coding DNA: TGTGCCAGCAGCTGCAGGAGGATATCCTACAATGAGCAGTTCTTC. The chain combines TRBV11-3 with TRBJ2-1; weak D call: TRBD2 (5 bases). Germline lookup yields CDR1 SGHNT and CDR2 YENEEA. V lost 4 bases and J 1 base, leaving 11 bases between the germline ends. The CDR3 loop spans 15 amino acids.

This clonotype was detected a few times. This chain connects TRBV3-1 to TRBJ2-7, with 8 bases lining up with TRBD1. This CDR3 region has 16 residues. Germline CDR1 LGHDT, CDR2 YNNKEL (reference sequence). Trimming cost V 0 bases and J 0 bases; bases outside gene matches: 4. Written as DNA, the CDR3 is TGTGCCAGCAGCCAAGAGTCAGGGGGCAGCTCCTACGAGCAGTACGTC. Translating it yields CASSQESGGSSYEQYV.

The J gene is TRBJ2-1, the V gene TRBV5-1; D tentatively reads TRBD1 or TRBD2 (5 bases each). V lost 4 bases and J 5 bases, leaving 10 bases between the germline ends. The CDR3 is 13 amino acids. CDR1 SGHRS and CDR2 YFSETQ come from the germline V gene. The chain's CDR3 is CASSQGRHNEQFF. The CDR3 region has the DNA TGCGCCAGCAGCCAGGGACGACACAATGAGCAGTTCTTC.

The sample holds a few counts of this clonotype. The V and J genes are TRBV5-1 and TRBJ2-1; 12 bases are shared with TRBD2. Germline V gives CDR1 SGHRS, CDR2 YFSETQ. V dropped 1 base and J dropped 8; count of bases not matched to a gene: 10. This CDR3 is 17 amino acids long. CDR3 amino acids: CASSLRTSGAQLHEQFF. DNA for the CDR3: TGCGCCAGCAGCTTGCGGACTAGCGGGGCTCAACTCCATGAGCAGTTCTTC. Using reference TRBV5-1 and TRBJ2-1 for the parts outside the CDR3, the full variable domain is KAGVTQTPRYLIKTRGQQVTLSCSPISGHRSVSWYQQTPGQGLQFLFEYFSETQRNKGNFPGRFSGRQFSNSRSEMNVSTLELGDSALYLCASSLRTSGAQLHEQFFGPGTRLTVL.

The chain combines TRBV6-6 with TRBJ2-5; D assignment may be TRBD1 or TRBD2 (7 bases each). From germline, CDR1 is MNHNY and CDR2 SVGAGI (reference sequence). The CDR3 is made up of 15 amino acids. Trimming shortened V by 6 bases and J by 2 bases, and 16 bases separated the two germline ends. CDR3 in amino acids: CASRDDRDYQETQYF. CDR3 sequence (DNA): TGTGCCAGCAGAGACGACAGGGACTATCAAGAGACCCAGTACTTC.

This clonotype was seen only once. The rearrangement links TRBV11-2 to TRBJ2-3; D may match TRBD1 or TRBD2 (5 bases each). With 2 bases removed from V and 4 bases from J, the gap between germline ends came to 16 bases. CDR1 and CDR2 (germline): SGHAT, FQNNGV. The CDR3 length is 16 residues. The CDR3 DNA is TGTGCCAGCAGCTTAATACCTTGGGACCAGCCAGATACGCAGTATTTT. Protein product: CASSLIPWDQPDTQYF.

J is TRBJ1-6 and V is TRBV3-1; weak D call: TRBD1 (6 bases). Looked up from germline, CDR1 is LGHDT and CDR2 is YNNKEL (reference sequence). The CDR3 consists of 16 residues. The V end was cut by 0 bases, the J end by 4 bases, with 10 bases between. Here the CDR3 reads CASSQEGQGYNSPLHF. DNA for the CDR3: TGTGCCAGCAGCCAAGAAGGGCAGGGGTATAATTCACCCCTCCACTTT.

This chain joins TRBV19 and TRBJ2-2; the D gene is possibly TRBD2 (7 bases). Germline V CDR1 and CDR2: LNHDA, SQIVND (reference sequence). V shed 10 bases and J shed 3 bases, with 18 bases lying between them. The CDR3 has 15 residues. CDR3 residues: CATARGAGDTGELFF. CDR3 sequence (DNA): TGTGCCACCGCCCGGGGGGCAGGGGACACCGGGGAGCTGTTTTTT.

The DNA for the CDR3 is TGTGCCAGCAGCCCCGGGGACCGCACAGATACGCAGTATTTT. Amino acids: CASSPGDRTDTQYF. V gene TRBV28 combines with J gene TRBJ2-3, with D perhaps being TRBD1 or TRBD2 (5 bases each). The germline V and J ends were trimmed by 6 bases and 1 base, with 11 bases remaining between them. CDR1 and CDR2 from the germline V gene are MDHEN and SYDVKM. This CDR3 region has 14 residues. Drawing the rest from reference TRBV28 and TRBJ2-3, the complete variable domain is DVKVTQSSRYLVKRTGEKVFLECVQDMDHENMFWYRQDPGLGLRLIYFSYDVKMKEKGDIPEGYSVSREKKERFSLILESASTNQTSMYLCASSPGDRTDTQYFGPGTRLTVL.

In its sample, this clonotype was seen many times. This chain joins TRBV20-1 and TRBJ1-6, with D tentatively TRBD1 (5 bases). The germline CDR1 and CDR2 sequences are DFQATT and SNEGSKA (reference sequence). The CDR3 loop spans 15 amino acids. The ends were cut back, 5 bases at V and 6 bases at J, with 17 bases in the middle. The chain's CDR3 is CSAPTGRVGNSPLHF. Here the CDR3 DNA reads TGCAGTGCTCCCACAGGCCGGGTCGGTAATTCACCCCTCCACTTT.

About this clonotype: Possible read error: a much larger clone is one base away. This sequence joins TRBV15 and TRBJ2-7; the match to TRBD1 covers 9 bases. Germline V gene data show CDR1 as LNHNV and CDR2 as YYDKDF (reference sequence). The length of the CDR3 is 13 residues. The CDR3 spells CATSSGTGPEEYF. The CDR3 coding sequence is TGTGCCACCAGTTCCGGGACAGGGCCCGAGGAGTACTTC.

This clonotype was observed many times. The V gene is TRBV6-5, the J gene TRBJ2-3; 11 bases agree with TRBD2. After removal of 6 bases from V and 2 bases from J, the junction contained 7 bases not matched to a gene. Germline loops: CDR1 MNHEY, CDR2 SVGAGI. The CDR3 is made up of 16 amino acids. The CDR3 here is CASRVAGGPPTDTQYF. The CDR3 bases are TGTGCCAGCAGAGTAGCGGGGGGGCCCCCCACAGATACGCAGTATTTT.

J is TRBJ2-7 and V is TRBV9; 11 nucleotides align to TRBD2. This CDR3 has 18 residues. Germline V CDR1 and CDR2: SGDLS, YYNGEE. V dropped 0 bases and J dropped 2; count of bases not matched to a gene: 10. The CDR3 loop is CASSVGVTSGDHTYEQYF. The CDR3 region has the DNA TGTGCCAGCAGCGTAGGTGTGACTAGCGGGGACCATACCTACGAGCAGTACTTC. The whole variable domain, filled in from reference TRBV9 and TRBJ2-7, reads DSGVTQTPKHLITATGQRVTLRCSPRSGDLSVYWYQQSLDQGLQFLIQYYNGEERAKGNILERFSAQQFPDLHSELNLSSLELGDSALYFCASSVGVTSGDHTYEQYFGPGTRLTVT.

Here the CDR3 DNA reads TGTGCCAGCAGCCAAGGGGGCGGGTTAGCGGAAAAACTGTTTTTT. Its protein product is CASSQGGGLAEKLFF. The chain is built from TRBV4-2 and TRBJ1-4; maybe TRBD1 (5 bases). V was pared by 1 base and J by 8 bases, with 14 bases between. The V gene's germline CDR1 is LGHNA and CDR2 YNFKEQ. The CDR3 extends over 15 amino acids.

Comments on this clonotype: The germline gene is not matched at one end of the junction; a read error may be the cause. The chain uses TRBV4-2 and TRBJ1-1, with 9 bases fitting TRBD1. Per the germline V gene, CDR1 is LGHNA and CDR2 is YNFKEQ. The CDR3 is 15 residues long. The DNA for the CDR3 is TGTGCCAGCAGCCAATCTGACAGGGGGGACACTGATGCTTTCTTT. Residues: CASSQSDRGDTDAFF.

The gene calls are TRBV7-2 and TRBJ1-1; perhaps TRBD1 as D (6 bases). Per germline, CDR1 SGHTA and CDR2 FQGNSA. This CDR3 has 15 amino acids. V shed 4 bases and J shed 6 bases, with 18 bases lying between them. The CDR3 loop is CASSSQHRVFAEAFF. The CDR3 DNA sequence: TGTGCCAGCAGCTCACAACACAGGGTATTCGCTGAAGCTTTCTTT.

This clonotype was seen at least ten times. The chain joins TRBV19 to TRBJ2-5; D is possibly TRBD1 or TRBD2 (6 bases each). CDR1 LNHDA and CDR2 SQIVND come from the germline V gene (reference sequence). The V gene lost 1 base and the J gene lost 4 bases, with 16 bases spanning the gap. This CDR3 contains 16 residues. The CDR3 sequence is CASSIASQGLGETQYF. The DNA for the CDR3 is TGTGCCAGTAGTATAGCGTCACAGGGACTGGGAGAGACCCAGTACTTC.

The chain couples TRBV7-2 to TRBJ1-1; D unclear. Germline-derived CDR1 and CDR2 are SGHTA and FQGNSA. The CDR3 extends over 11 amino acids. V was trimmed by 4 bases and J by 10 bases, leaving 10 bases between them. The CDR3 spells CASSYGRVAFF. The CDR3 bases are TGTGCCAGCAGCTATGGACGAGTAGCTTTCTTT.

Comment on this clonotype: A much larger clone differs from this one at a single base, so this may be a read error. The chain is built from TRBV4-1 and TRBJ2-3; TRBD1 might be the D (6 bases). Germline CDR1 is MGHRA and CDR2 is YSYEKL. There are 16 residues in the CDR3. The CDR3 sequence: CSSSQVERGTTDTQYF. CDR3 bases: TGCTCCAGCAGCCAAGTCGAAAGGGGGACCACAGATACGCAGTATTTT.

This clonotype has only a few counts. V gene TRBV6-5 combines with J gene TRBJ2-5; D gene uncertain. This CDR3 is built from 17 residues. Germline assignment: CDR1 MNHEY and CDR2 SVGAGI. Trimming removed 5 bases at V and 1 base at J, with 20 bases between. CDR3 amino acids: CASSATDTRIFQETQYF. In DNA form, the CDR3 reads TGTGCCAGCAGTGCCACGGATACAAGGATCTTCCAAGAGACCCAGTACTTC.

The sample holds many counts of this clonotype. The CDR3 spells CASSSSSGTSGGHKYNEQFF. The CDR3 DNA reads as TGTGCCAGCAGCTCCAGCTCCGGGACTAGCGGGGGGCACAAGTACAATGAGCAGTTCTTC. This rearrangement joins TRBV9 to TRBJ2-1, with 15 positions matching TRBD2. The CDR3 consists of 20 residues. Germline CDR1 reads SGDLS; CDR2 reads YYNGEE. V shed 4 bases and J 4 bases; nucleotides not matched to a gene: 15.

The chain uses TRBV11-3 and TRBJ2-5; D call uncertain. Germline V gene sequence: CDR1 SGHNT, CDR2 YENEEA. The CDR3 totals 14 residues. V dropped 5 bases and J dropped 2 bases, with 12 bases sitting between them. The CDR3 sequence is CASSRGPEQETQYF. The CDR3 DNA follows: TGTGCCAGCAGCCGAGGCCCAGAACAAGAGACCCAGTACTTC.

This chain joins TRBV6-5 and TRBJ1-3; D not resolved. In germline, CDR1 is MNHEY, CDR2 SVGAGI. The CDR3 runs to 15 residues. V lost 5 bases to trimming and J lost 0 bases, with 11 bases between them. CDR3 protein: CASSTGGFSGNTIYF. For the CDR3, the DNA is TGTGCCAGCAGTACGGGCGGATTCTCTGGAAACACCATATATTTT.

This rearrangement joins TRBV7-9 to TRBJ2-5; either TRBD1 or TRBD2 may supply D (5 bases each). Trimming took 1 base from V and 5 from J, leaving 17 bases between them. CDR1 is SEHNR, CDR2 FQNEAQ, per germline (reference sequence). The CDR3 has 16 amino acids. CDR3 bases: TGTGCCAGCAGCTTAGTGCCGGGACGCAAGAGGGAGACCCAGTACTTC. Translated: CASSLVPGRKRETQYF. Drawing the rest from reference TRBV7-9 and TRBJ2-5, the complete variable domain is DTGVSQNPRHKITKRGQNVTFRCDPISEHNRLYWYRQTLGQGPEFLTYFQNEAQLEKSRLLSDRFSAERPKGSFSTLEIQRTEQGDSAMYLCASSLVPGRKRETQYFGPGTRLLVL.

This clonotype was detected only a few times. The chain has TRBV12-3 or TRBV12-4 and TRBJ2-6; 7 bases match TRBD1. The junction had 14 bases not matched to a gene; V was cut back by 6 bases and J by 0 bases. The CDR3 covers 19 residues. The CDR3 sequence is CASSPFWTGRSSGANVLTF. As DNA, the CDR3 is TGTGCCAGCAGCCCTTTCTGGACAGGCCGCTCCTCTGGGGCCAACGTCCTGACTTTC.

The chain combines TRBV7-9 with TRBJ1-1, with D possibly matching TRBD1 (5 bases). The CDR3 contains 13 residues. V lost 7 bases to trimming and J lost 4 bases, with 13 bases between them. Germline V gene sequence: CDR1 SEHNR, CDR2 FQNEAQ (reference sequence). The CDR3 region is CASNPMGGTEAFF. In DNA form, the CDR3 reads TGTGCCAGCAACCCGATGGGGGGCACTGAAGCTTTCTTT.

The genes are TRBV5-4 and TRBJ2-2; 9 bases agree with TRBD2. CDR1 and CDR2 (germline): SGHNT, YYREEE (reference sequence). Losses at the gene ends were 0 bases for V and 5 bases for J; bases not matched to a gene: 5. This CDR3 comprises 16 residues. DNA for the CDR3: TGTGCCAGCAGCTTGGCGGGGCTAGCGGGGACCGGGGAGCTGTTTTTT. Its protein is CASSLAGLAGTGELFF.